The clone carrying this T cell receptor beta chain was recorded a few times. Unique molecular identifiers were incorporated during preparation of the TCRbeta library. TCRdb independently ran MiXCR on the PCR reads; one entry per CDR3 protein. The sample lists over 550,000 distinct CDR3 sequences, more than 9% seen once, with 3.5% to 5% in the top ten. The sample comes from a study of T-cell reconstitution after alpha-beta-depleted transplantation in children. V lost 2 bases to trimming and J lost 0 bases, with 4 bases between them. CDR1 DFQATT and CDR2 SNEGSKA come from the germline V gene (reference sequence). This CDR3 comprises 13 residues.

The origin of this receptor is a human donor who donated a stem cell graft to a child with acute myeloid leukemia. The V call is TRBV20-1, the J call TRBJ1-4, with D uncertain. Sequences were derived from PBMCs from the stem cell graft donor, sampled from the stem cell graft. As DNA, the CDR3 is TGCAGTGCTAGACGAGCAACTAATGAAAAACTGTTTTTT. As protein: CSARRATNEKLFF.